This T cell receptor (beta chain) was identified in a study of early T cells in non-severe SARS-CoV-2 infection. Study-level background: The input, bulk RNA from unsorted whole blood, was sequenced, and chains were unpaired.

TCRdb redid the calling of the 5' RACE reads with MiXCR, one entry per CDR3 protein. The sample records tens of thousands of distinct CDR3 sequences, roughly a tenth being singletons. The germline gives CDR1 MNHEY, CDR2 SMNVEV (reference sequence). Trimming took off 0 bases at V and 4 bases at J, with 9 bases between the two ends. The CDR3 runs to 15 residues. This clonotype was seen only a few times. Sequencing was carried out using whole blood. The gene calls are TRBV27 and TRBJ2-2; unclear D gene. The clonotype was recovered from an adult who was a healthcare worker with PCR-confirmed SARS-CoV-2 infection or an uninfected control (not recorded which). CDR3 region: CASSLSSRVTGELFF. CDR3 DNA sequence: TGTGCCAGCAGTTTATCATCGCGAGTCACCGGGGAGCTGTTTTTT.